The source of this T cell receptor beta chain is a study of preoperative IRX-2 immunotherapy in early breast cancer. Treatment reported: preoperative locoregional IRX-2 cytokine immunotherapy. The ends were cut back, 6 bases at V and 2 bases at J, with 13 bases in the middle. Germline V CDR1 and CDR2: SQVTM, ANQGSEA. The CDR3 runs to 13 residues. TCRdb's copy holds only in-frame clones and misses some; the assay was immunoSEQ multiplex PCR. The sample lists about 38,000 clones, roughly 82% occurring once. This receptor was obtained from a human donor with breast cancer. The rearrangement links TRBV29-1 to TRBJ1-1; TRBD1 is a possible D gene (5 bases). The specimen comprised lymph node tissue, sampled after IRX-2 immunotherapy. The CDR3 DNA follows: TGCAGCGTCGGGCAGGGAGGAAACACTGAAGCTTTCTTT. It encodes CSVGQGGNTEAFF.